This T cell receptor (beta chain) was captured by sequencing in a study of blood T cell repertoires in COVID-19. This clone was counted at least ten times. The CDR3 contains 21 residues. J was trimmed by 0 bases and V by 5 bases; bases with no gene match: 20. Germline lookup yields CDR1 MNHNY and CDR2 SVGAGI (reference sequence). Sequencing was performed with immunoSEQ multiplex PCR; in TCRdb, only in-frame clones are kept and a portion is missing. Found here are approximately 160,000 clones, approximately 82% of them singletons; the top ten hold roughly 4%. This TCR derives from a woman between 45 and 65 years old in a cohort exposed to, infected with or recovered from COVID-19 (not recorded which). The sample taken for sequencing was PBMCs or T cells enriched from blood (not recorded which). J is TRBJ2-1 and V is TRBV6-6; 9 bases are shared with TRBD1. Written as DNA, the CDR3 is TGTGCCAGCAGTCCCTCAAGTTGGGGACAGGGTGATAAGAGCTCCTACAATGAGCAGTTCTTC. It encodes CASSPSSWGQGDKSSYNEQFF.